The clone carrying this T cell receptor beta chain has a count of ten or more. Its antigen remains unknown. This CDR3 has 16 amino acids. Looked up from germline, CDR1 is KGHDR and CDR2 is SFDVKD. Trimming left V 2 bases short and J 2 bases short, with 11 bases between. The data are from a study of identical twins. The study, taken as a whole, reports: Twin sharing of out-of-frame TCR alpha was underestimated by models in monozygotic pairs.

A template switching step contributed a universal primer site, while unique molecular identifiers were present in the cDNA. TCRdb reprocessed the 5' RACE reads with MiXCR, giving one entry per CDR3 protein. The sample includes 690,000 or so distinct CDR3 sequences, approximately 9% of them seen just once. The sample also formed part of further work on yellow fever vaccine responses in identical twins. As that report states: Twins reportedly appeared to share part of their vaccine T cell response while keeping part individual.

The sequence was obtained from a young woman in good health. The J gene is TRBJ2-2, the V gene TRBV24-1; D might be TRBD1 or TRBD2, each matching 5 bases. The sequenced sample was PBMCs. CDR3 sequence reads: CATSDSGPPNTGELFF. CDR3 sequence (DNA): TGTGCCACCAGTGATTCGGGACCCCCAAACACCGGGGAGCTGTTTTTT.